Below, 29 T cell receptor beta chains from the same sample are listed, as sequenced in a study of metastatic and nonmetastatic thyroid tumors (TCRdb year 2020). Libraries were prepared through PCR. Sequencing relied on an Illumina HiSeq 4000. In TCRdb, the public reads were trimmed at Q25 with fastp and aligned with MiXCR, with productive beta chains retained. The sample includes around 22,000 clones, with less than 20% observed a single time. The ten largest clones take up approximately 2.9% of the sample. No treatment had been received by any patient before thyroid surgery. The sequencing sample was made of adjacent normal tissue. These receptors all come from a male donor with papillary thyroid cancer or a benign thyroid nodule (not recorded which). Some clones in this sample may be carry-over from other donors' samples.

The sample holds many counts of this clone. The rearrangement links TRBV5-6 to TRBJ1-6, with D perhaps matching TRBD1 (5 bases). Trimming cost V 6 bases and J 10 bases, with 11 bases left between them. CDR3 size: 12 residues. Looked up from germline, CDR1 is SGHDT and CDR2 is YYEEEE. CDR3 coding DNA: TGTGCCAGCACCTGGGGCGGATCACCCCTCCACTTT. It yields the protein CASTWGGSPLHF.

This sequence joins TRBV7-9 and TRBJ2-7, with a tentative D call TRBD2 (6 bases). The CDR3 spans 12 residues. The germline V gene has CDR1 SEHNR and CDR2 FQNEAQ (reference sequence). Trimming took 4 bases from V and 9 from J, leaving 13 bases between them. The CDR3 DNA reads TGTGCCAGCAGCTATGGGCCGGGGGTGCAGTACGTC. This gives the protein CASSYGPGVQYV.

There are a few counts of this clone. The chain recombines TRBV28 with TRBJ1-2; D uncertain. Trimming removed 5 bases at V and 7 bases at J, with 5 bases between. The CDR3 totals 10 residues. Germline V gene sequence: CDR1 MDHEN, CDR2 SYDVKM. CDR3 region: CASSGCGYTF. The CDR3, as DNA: TGTGCCAGCAGTGGCTGTGGCTACACCTTC.

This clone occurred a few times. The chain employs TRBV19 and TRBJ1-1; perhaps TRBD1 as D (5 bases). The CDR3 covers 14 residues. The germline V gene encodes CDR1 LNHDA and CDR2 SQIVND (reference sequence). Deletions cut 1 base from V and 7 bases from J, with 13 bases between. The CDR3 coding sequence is TGTGCCAGTAGTATAGTATTCAGTGGGGGTGAAGCTTTCTTT. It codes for CASSIVFSGGEAFF.

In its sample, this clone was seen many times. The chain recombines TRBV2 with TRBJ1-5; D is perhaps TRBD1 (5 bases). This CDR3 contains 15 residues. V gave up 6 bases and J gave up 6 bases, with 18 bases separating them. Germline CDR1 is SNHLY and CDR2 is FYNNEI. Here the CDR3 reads CASSQGGTIGQPQHF. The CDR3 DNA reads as TGTGCCAGCAGCCAGGGTGGGACGATCGGTCAGCCCCAGCATTTT.

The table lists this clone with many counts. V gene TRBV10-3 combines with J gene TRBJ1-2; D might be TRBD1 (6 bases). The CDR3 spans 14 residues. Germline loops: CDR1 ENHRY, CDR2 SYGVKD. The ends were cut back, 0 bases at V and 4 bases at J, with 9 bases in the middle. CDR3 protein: CAISESRDTYGYTF. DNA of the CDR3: TGTGCCATCAGTGAGTCGAGGGACACCTATGGCTACACCTTC.

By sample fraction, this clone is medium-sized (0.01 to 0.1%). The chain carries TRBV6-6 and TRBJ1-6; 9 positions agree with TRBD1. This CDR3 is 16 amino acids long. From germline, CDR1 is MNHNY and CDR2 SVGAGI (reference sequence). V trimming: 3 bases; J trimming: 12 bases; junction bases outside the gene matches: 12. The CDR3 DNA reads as TGTGCCAGCAGTTATACTCTCCCGGGACAGGGTTTACCCCTCCACTTT. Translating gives CASSYTLPGQGLPLHF.

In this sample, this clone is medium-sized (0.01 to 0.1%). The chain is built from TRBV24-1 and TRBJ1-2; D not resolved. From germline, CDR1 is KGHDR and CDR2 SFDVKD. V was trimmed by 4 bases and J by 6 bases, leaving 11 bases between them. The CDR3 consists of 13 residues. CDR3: CATSDRMEDGYTF. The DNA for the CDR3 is TGTGCCACCAGTGACCGAATGGAGGATGGCTACACCTTC.

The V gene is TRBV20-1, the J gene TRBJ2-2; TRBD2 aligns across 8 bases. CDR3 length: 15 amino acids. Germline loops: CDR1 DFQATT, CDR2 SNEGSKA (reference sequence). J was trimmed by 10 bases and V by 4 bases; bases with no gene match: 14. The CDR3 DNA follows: TGCAGTGCTACAGTAGCGGGATGGACCTTCGCGGAGCTGTTTTTT. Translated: CSATVAGWTFAELFF.

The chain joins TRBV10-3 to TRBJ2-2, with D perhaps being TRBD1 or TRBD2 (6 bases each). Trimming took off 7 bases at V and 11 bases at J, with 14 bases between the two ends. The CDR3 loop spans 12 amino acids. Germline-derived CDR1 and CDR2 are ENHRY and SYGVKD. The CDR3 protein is CAITGDTVELFF. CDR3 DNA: TGTGCCATCACGGGGGACACCGTTGAGCTGTTTTTT.

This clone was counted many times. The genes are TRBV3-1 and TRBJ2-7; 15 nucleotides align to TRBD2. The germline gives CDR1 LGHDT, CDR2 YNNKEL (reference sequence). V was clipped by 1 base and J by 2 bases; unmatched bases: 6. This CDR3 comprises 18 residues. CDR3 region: CASSQVSGLAGGTYEQYF. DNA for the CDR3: TGTGCCAGCAGCCAAGTTTCAGGACTAGCGGGGGGGACCTACGAGCAGTACTTC.

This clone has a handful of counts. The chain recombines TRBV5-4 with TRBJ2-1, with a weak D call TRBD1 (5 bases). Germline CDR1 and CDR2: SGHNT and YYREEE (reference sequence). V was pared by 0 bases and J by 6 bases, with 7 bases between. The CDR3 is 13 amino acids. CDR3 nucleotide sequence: TGTGCCAGCAGCTTGGTAGGGGTCAATGAGCAGTTCTTC. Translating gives CASSLVGVNEQFF.

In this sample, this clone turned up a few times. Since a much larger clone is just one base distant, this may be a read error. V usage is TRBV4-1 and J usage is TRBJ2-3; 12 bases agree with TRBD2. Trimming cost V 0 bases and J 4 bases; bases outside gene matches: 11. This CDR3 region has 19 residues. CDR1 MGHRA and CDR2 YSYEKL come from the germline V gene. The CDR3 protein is CASSQDCPPSGRGADTQYF. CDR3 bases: TGCGCCAGCAGCCAAGATTGTCCGCCTAGCGGGAGGGGGGCAGATACGCAGTATTTT.

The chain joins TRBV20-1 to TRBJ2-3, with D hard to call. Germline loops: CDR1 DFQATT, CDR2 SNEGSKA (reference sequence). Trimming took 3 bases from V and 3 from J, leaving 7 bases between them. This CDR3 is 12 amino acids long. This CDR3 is CSARYPTDTQYF. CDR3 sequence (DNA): TGCAGTGCTAGGTATCCGACAGATACGCAGTATTTT.

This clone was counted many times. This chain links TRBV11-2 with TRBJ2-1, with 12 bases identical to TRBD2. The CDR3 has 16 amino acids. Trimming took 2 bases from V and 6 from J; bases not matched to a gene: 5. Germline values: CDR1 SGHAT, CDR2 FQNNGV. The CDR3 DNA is TGTGCCAGCAGCTTAAGGCTAGCGGGAGGGGGCAATGAGCAGTTCTTC. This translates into CASSLRLAGGGNEQFF.

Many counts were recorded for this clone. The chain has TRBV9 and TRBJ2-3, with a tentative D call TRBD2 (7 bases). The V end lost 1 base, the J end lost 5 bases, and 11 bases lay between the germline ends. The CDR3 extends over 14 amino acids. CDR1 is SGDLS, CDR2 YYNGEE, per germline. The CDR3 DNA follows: TGTGCCAGCAGCGTAAGGGGGGGGGTAGATACGCAGTATTTT. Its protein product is CASSVRGGVDTQYF.

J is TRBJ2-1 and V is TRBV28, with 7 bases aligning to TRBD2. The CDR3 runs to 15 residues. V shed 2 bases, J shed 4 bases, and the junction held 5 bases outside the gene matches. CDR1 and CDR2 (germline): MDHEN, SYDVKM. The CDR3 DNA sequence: TGTGCCAGCAGTTTAGAGGCTAGCGGTTACAATGAGCAGTTCTTC. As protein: CASSLEASGYNEQFF.

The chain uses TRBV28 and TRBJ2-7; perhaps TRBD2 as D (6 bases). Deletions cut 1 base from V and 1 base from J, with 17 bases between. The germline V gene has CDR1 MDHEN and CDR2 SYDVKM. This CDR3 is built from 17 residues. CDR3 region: CASSLSSGPRGSYEQYF. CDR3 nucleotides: TGTGCCAGCAGTTTATCCAGCGGGCCCCGGGGTTCCTACGAGCAGTACTTC.

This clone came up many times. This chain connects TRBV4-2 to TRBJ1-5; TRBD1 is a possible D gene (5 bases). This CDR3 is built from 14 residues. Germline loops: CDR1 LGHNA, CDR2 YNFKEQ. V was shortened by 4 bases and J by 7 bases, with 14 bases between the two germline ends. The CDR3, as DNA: TGTGCCAGCAGCCGGGCAGGGTTGGTCCAGCCCCAGCATTTT. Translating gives CASSRAGLVQPQHF.

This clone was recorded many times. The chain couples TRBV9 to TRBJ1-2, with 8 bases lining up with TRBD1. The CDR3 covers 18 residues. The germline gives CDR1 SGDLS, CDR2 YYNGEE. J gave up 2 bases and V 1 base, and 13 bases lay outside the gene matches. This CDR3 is CASSVRPNRQGTNYGYTF. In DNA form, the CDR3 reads TGTGCCAGCAGCGTACGACCCAATCGACAGGGGACGAACTATGGCTACACCTTC.

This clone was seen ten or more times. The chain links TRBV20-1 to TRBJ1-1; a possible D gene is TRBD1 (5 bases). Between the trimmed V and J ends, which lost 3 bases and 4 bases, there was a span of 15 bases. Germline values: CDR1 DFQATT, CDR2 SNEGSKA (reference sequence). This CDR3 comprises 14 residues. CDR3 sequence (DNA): TGCAGTGCTAGGACGGCCGGGACGGTCACTGAAGCTTTCTTT. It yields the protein CSARTAGTVTEAFF.

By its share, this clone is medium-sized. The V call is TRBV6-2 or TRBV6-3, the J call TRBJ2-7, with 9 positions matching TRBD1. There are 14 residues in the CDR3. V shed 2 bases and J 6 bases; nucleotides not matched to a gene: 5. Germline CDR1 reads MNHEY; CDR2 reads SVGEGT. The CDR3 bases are TGTGCCAGCAGTTACATGGGACAGGGAGGCGAGCAGTACGTC. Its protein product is CASSYMGQGGEQYV.

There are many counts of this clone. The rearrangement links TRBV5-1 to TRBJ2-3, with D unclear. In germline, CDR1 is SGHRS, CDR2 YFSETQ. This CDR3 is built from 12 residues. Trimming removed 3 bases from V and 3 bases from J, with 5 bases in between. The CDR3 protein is CASSSDTDTQYF. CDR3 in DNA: TGCGCCAGCAGCTCCGATACAGATACGCAGTATTTT.

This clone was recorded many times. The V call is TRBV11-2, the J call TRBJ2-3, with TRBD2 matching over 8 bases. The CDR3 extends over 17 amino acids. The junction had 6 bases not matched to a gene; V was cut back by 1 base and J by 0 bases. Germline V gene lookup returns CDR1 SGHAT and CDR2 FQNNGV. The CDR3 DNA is TGTGCCAGCAGCTTAGGTCTCGGGGGGGTAAGCACAGATACGCAGTATTTT. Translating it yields CASSLGLGGVSTDTQYF. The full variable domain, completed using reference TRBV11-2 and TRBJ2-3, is EAGVAQSPRYKIIEKRQSVAFWCNPISGHATLYWYQQILGQGPKLLIQFQNNGVVDDSQLPKDRFSAERLKGVDSTLKIQPAKLEDSAVYLCASSLGLGGVSTDTQYFGPGTRLTVL.

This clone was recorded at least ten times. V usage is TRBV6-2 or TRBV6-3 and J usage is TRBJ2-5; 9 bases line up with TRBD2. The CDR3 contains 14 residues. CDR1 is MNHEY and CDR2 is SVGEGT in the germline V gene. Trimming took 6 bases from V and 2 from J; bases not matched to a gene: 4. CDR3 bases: TGTGCCAGCAGGACTAGCGGCCTACAAGAGACCCAGTACTTC. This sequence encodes CASRTSGLQETQYF.

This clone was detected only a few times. This chain's CDR3 is CASSHDRAYEQYF. As DNA, the CDR3 is TGTGCCAGCAGTCATGACAGAGCATACGAGCAGTACTTC. The chain combines TRBV6-1 with TRBJ2-7; a weak D match, TRBD1 (5 bases). Germline lookup yields CDR1 MNHNS and CDR2 SASEGT. V shed 5 bases and J shed 4 bases, with 12 bases lying between them. The length of the CDR3 is 13 residues.

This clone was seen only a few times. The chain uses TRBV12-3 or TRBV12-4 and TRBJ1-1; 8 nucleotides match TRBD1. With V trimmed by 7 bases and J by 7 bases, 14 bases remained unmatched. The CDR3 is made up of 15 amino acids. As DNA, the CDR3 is TGTGCCAGCAATCGAGCCGGGACAGGAGGCCTTGAAGCTTTCTTT. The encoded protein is CASNRAGTGGLEAFF.

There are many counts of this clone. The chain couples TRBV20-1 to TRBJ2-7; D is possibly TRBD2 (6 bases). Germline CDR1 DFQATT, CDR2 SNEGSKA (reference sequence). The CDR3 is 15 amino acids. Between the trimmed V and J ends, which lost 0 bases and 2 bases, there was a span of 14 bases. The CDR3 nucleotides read TGCAGTGCTAGAGATCCCACATGGGGGGCCTACGAGCAGTACGTC. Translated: CSARDPTWGAYEQYV.

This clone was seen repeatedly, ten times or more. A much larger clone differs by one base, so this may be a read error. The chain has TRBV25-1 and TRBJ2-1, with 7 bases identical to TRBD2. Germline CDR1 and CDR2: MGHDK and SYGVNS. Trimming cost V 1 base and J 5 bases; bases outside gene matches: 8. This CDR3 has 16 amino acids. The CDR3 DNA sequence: TGTGCCAGCAGTGAATCGGGCGGGGGTCCGCACAATGAGCAGTTCTTC. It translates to CASSESGGGPHNEQFF. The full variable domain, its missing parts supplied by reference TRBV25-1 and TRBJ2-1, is EADIYQTPRYLVIGTGKKITLECSQTMGHDKMYWYQQDPGMELHLIHYSYGVNSTEKGDLSSESTVSRIRTEHFPLTLESARPSHTSQYLCASSESGGGPHNEQFFGPGTRLTVL.